The 2 T cell receptor beta chains listed next were all sequenced from one sample in a study of blood T cell repertoires in COVID-19. Data came from immunoSEQ multiplex PCR; TCRdb stores just in-frame clones and leaves some out. This sample has fewer than 250,000 clones, with 80% to 90% found just once. The source material was peripheral blood. The origin of the receptors is an elderly woman with acute or convalescent COVID-19.

J is TRBJ2-1 and V is TRBV6-5; D call uncertain. CDR1 is MNHEY, CDR2 SVGAGI, per germline. Trimming removed 6 bases at V and 6 bases at J, with 6 bases between. The CDR3 loop spans 11 amino acids. The DNA for the CDR3 is TGTGCCAGCAGCCGAGCCAATGAGCAGTTCTTC. Protein sequence: CASSRANEQFF.

This chain links TRBV27 with TRBJ2-1, with 11 bases aligning to TRBD2. Unmatched junction bases numbered 7, after V lost 2 bases and J lost 7 bases. The length of the CDR3 is 16 residues. Germline CDR1 is MNHEY and CDR2 is SMNVEV (reference sequence). Here the CDR3 reads CASSLRLAGRGNEQFF. For the CDR3, the DNA is TGTGCCAGCAGTTTAAGACTAGCGGGACGGGGGAATGAGCAGTTCTTC.